The source of this T cell receptor beta chain is a study of cytomegalovirus exposure and HLA in healthy donors. Study outcomes and limitations: Analyses of presence/absence relied on an assumption of roughly uniform sequencing depth across donors. Later analysis associated a missense DCLRE1C variant with TCR beta V- and J-gene trimming. The later analysis indicated that the majority of CMV-associated TCR beta chains appeared HLA-restricted. In a later analysis, DRB1 alleles had the most associated TCRs; HLA-C alleles the fewest.

This CDR3 has 14 amino acids. V was shortened by 7 bases and J by 9 bases, with 24 bases between the two germline ends. Germline CDR1 reads SQVTM; CDR2 reads ANQGSEA. A note on this clone: No antigen is known for it.

PCR was performed using 60 Vbeta and 13 Jbeta primers. The assay was immunoSEQ multiplex PCR, and TCRdb's table has in-frame clones only and misses some. In the table there are 200,000 to 250,000 clones, 82% of which are singletons. The V gene is TRBV29-1, the J gene TRBJ1-1; D is perhaps TRBD1 (6 bases). The TCR was taken from a woman aged 40 to 50 in good health and CMV-seropositive. The sequencing input was PBMCs. The CDR3 loop reads CSAKLTGNHRKAFF. CDR3 nucleotides: TGCAGCGCCAAATTGACAGGCAATCACAGGAAAGCTTTCTTT.